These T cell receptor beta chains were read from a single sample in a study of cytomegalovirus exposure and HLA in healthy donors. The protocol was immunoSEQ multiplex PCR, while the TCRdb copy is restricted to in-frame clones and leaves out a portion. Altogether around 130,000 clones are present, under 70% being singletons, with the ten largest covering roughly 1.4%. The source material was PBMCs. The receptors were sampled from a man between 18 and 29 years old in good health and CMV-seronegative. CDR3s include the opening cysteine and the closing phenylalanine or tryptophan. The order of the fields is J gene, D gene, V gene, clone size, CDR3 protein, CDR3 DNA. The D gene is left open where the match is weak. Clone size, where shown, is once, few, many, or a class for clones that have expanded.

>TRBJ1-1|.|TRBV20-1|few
CGARNTEAFF
TGCGGGGCCAGAAACACTGAAGCTTTCTTT
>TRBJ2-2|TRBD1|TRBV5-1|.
CASSTPNRTGANTGELFF
TGCGCCAGCAGCACCCCCAACCGGACAGGAGCGAACACCGGGGAGCTGTTTTTT
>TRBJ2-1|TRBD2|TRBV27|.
CASSLLAGGYNEQFF
TGTGCCAGCAGTTTGTTAGCGGGAGGGTACAATGAGCAGTTCTTC
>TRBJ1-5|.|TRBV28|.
CASISGVRQPQHF
TGTGCCAGCATTTCGGGGGTCCGCCAGCCCCAGCATTTT
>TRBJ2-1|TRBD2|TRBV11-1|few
CASSPGLAGGQREQFF
TGTGCCAGCAGCCCGGGACTAGCGGGGGGCCAACGGGAGCAGTTCTTC
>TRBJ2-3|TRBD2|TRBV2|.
CASSEGLAATDTQYF
TGTGCCAGCAGTGAGGGACTAGCCGCCACAGATACGCAGTATTTT
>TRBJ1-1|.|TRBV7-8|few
CASSSTLNTEAFF
TGTGCCAGCAGCTCCACTCTGAACACTGAAGCTTTCTTT
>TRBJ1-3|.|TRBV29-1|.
CSVEEGGGRAGNTIYF
TGCAGCGTTGAAGAAGGGGGGGGGAGGGCTGGAAACACCATATATTTT
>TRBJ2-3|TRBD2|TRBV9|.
CASSATQAGRHTDTQYF
TGTGCCAGCAGCGCAACACAAGCGGGGAGACACACAGATACGCAGTATTTT
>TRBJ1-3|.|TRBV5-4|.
CASSLETRGQSLNTIYF
TGTGCCAGCAGCTTGGAGACACGAGGACAGAGTTTGAACACCATATATTTT
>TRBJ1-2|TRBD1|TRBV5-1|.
CASSLGGQKDYGYTF
TGCGCCAGCAGCTTGGGGGGACAGAAGGATTATGGCTACACCTTC
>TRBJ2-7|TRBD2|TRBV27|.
CASSSKWTSGLYEQYF
TGTGCCAGCAGTTCCAAGTGGACTAGCGGCTTATACGAGCAGTACTTC
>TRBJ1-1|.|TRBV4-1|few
CASSQVLNTEAFF
TGCGCCAGCAGCCAAGTATTGAACACTGAAGCTTTCTTT
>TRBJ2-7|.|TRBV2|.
CASSVRGAVYEQYF
TGTGCCAGCAGTGTGCGTGGTGCCGTCTACGAGCAGTACTTC
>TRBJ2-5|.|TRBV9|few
CASSVASGDQYF
TGTGCCAGCAGCGTAGCTTCCGGGGACCAGTACTTC
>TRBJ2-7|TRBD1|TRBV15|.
CATSRSLGDSHEQYF
TGTGCCACCAGCAGATCCCTCGGGGACAGCCACGAGCAGTACTTC
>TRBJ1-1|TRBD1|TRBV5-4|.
CASSPDRGVAEAFF
TGTGCCAGCAGCCCGGACAGGGGAGTTGCTGAAGCTTTCTTT
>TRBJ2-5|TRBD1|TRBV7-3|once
CASSTGQGAETQYF
TGTGCCAGCAGCACGGGACAGGGGGCGGAGACCCAGTACTTC
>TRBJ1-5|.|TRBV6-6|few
CASSHPDSYNQPQHF
TGTGCCAGCAGTCATCCTGACAGCTACAATCAGCCCCAGCATTTT
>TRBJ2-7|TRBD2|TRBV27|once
CASGLRTSGSGEQYF
TGTGCCAGCGGGTTGAGGACTAGCGGGAGTGGGGAGCAGTACTTC
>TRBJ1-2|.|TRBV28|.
CASSRLGGPSGYTF
TGTGCCAGCAGTCGATTAGGGGGACCGAGTGGCTACACCTTC
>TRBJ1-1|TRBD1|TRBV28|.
CASNPVGQGNTEAFF
TGTGCCAGCAATCCCGTGGGACAGGGGAACACTGAAGCTTTCTTT
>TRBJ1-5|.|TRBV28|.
CASSFSGSLSNQPQHF
TGTGCCAGCAGTTTCAGCGGGTCACTTAGCAATCAGCCCCAGCATTTT
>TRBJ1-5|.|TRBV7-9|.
CASSLSGRARPQHF
TGTGCCAGCAGCTTAAGTGGCAGGGCACGGCCCCAGCATTTT
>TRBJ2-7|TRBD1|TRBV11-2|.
CASSLSGGRSYEQYF
TGTGCCAGCAGCTTATCAGGGGGACGCTCCTACGAGCAGTACTTC
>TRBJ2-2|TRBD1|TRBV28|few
CASTPGTGRTGELFF
TGTGCCAGCACACCGGGGACAGGGAGGACCGGGGAGCTGTTTTTT
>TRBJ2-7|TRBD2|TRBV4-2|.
CASSRRTGTSGYEQYF
TGTGCCAGCAGCCGGAGAACCGGGACTAGCGGCTACGAGCAGTACTTC